This TCR beta chain was sequenced for a study of blood T cell repertoires in COVID-19 (dated by TCRdb to 2019 to 2021). Context from the whole study: Samples from collaborators originated in the United States, Italy and Spain and spanned both the acute and convalescent phases of COVID-19. Subjects who had been exposed to COVID-19, were actively infected with it, or had recovered from it provided the deeply sampled blood TCRbeta repertoires that made up the dataset. Samples were obtained from the ongoing ImmuneRACE study (first 160 participants) and from 1,254 subjects provided by 6 global collaborators. The repertoires were made available in a free public database intended to serve as a resource for research on the immune response to SARS-CoV-2. A de-identified subject ID, COVID-19 status, age in years and sex were almost always included in the sample metadata. Where HLA class I and class II types were available, the types were taken from metadata supplied by the sample provider, not from assay-based typing. The material from the prospective study consisted of cDNA or gDNA derived from T cells, B-cell-depleted T cells, or PBMCs.

Turning to this clone: The antigen it binds to is not known. One base away there is no much larger clone; base qualities are not given.

A distance of 14 bases separates the germline ends of V and J, which lose 0 bases and 0 bases respectively. From the cysteine up to the phenylalanine, the CDR3 has a length of 18 residues. The sequence is cut down to CDR3 DNA, 54 bases in frame from base 1. Taken from the germline V gene, the CDR1 and CDR2 loops are SGHVS and FNYEAQ. TCRbeta CDR3 regions were amplified from genomic DNA by means of the immunoSEQ Assay, a bias-controlled multiplex PCR. The authors' analysis ran thus. Within the assay, amplification of reference gene primers was used to estimate how many nucleated cells each sample contained. To quantify the absolute abundance of each unique TCRbeta CDR3 rearrangement, sequence reads were collapsed and filtered. Productive Simpson clonality was computed per sample as the square root of Simpson's diversity index over productive rearrangements. What TCRdb holds here is the immuneACCESS table cut down to in-frame rearrangements. Part of the clones is not present; checked against another copy, under half of the missing clones reflect an unresolved V gene, and the others are unexplained. V and J calls and clone size are those listed in that table; D and trimming were worked out from the DNA. The sample data list tens of thousands of clones, and 70% to 90% of these were observed just once. The top ten clonotypes cover under 4.5% of the sample.

General study outcomes and caveats: The amount of clinical and demographic metadata varied by source and participant and was provided uncurated.

Collaborating institutions collected whole blood in K2EDTA tubes following their own protocols. For TCRbeta analysis, collaborators shipped samples as frozen whole blood, isolated PBMCs, or DNA extracted from either of those sample types. The TCR comes from a human donor in a cohort sampled during active COVID-19. Sequencing was done on a sample of peripheral blood. In this chain, TRBV7-6 is recombined with TRBJ1-4; matching of 5 bases hints at TRBD1 as the D gene. DNA sequence: TGTGCCAGCAGCTTAGCGCAGGAGGGGATTGCAACTAATGAAAAACTGTTTTTT. The resulting protein is CASSLAQEGIATNEKLFF.